The 5 T cell receptor beta chains reported below all come from one sample, sequenced in a study of OX40 agonist ivuxolimab in advanced cancers. The repertoire was sequenced with immunoSEQ multiplex PCR; TCRdb's copy has only in-frame clones and lacks some. Here the sample spans around 110,000 clones, 93% being singletons. The starting material was CD4+ or CD8+ T cells sorted from blood, obtained in a trial of the OX40 agonist ivuxolimab. These receptors all stem from an adult with an advanced solid tumor such as melanoma, head and neck, liver or kidney cancer.

The chain is built from TRBV6-1 and TRBJ2-5; D may be TRBD1 (5 bases). The V end was cut by 6 bases, the J end by 5 bases, with 13 bases between. CDR1 MNHNS and CDR2 SASEGT come from the germline V gene. The CDR3 has 13 amino acids. DNA for the CDR3: TGTGCCAGCAGCGAATGGGGCCGGGAGACCCAGTACTTC. Its protein product is CASSEWGRETQYF.

The CDR3 DNA sequence: TGTGCCAGCAGCCTACGGGACGGGACTGAAGCTTTCTTT. As protein: CASSLRDGTEAFF. The V gene is TRBV7-9, the J gene TRBJ1-1; a weak D match, TRBD1 (5 bases). In germline, CDR1 is SEHNR, CDR2 FQNEAQ (reference sequence). The CDR3 spans 13 residues. Trimming left V 5 bases short and J 5 bases short, with 12 bases between.

V usage is TRBV28 and J usage is TRBJ1-2, with D perhaps TRBD1 (6 bases). Germline values: CDR1 MDHEN, CDR2 SYDVKM. The V gene lost 6 bases and the J gene lost 4 bases, with 24 bases spanning the gap. CDR3 length equals 17 residues. Written as DNA, the CDR3 is TGTGCCAGCAGCCCAACTGGGGCCCAGGGGCGGAGCTATGGCTACACCTTC. It encodes CASSPTGAQGRSYGYTF.

This chain uses TRBV5-1 with TRBJ1-1, with no clear D. CDR1 is SGHRS, CDR2 YFSETQ, per germline. Trimming removed 4 bases from V and 6 bases from J, with 16 bases in between. The CDR3 totals 14 residues. CDR3 nucleotide sequence: TGCGCCAGCAGCCCCATGGCCGGAAAGCCTGAAGCTTTCTTT. Translating it yields CASSPMAGKPEAFF.

V usage is TRBV5-1 and J usage is TRBJ1-1; perhaps TRBD1 as D (5 bases). This CDR3 spans 14 amino acids. Germline V gene sequence: CDR1 SGHRS, CDR2 YFSETQ. V lost 0 bases and J 4 bases, leaving 10 bases between the germline ends. The CDR3 coding sequence is TGCGCCAGCAGCTTGGAAGGGGCGGTCACTGAAGCTTTCTTT. Translating it yields CASSLEGAVTEAFF.